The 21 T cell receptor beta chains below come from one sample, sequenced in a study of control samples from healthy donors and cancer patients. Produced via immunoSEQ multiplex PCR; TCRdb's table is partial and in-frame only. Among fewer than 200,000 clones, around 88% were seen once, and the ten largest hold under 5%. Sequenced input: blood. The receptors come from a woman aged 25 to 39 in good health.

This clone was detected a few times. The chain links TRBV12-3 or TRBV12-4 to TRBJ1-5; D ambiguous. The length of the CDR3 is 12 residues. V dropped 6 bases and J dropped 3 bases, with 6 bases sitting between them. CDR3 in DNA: TGTGCCAGCAGCTCAATCAATCAGCCCCAGCATTTT. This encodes CASSSINQPQHF.

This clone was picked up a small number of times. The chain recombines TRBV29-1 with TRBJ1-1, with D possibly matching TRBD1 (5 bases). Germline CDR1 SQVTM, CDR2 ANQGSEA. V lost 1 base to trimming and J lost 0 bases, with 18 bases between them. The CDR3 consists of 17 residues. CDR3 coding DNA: TGCAGCGTTGAAGGACGTCCAGGGAGGCCCTTGAACACTGAAGCTTTCTTT. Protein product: CSVEGRPGRPLNTEAFF.

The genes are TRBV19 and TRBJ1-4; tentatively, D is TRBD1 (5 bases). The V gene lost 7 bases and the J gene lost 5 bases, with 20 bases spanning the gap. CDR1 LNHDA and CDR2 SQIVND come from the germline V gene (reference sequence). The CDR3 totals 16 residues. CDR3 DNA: TGTGCCAGTACCGTTCGGGGCAGGAGTTACAATGAAAAACTGTTTTTT. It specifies CASTVRGRSYNEKLFF.

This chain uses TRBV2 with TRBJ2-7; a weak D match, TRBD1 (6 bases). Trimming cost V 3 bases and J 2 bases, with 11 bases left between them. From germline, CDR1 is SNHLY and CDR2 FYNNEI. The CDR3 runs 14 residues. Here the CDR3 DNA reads TGTGCCAGCAGTGATGGGGGCAGGCCCTACGAGCAGTACTTC. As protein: CASSDGGRPYEQYF.

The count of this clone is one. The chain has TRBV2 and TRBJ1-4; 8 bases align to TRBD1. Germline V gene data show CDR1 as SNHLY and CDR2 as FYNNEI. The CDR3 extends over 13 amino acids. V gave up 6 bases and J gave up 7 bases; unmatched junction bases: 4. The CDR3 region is CASRQGVREKLFF. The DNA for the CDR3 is TGTGCCAGCAGACAGGGGGTTCGTGAAAAACTGTTTTTT. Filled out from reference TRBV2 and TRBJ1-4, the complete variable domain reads EPEVTQTPSHQVTQMGQEVILRCVPISNHLYFYWYRQILGQKVEFLVSFYNNEISEKSEIFDDQFSVERPDGSNFTLKIRSTKLEDSAMYFCASRQGVREKLFFGSGTQLSVL.

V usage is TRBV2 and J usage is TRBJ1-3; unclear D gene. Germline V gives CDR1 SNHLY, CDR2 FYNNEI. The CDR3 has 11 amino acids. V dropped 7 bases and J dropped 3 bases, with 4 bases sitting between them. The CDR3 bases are TGTGCCAGCATGTTTGGAAACACCATATATTTT. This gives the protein CASMFGNTIYF.

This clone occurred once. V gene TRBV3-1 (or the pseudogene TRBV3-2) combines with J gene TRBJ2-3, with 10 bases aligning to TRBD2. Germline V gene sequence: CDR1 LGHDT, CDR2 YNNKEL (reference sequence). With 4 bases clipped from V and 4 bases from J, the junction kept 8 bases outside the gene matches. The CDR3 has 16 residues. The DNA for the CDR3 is TGTGCCAGCAGCCTTAGAGGTCTAGCGGGAGCAGATACGCAGTATTTT. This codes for CASSLRGLAGADTQYF.

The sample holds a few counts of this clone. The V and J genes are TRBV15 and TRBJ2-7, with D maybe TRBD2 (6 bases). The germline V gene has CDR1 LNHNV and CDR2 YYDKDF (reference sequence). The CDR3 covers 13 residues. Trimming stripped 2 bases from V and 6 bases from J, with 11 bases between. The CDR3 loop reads CATSRQNGGEQYF. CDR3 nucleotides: TGTGCCACCAGCAGACAAAACGGGGGCGAGCAGTACTTC.

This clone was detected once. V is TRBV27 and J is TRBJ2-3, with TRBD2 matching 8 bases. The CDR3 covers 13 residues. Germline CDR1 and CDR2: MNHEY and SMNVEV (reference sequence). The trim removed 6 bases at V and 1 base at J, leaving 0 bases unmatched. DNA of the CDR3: TGTGCCAGCAGACTAGCGGGCACAGATACGCAGTATTTT. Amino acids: CASRLAGTDTQYF.

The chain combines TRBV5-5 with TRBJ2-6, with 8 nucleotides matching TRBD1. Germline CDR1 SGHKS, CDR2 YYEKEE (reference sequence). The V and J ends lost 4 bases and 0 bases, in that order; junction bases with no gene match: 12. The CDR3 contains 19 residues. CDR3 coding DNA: TGTGCCAGCAGCCCGGTAGCAGGGGGCCCTGTCTCTGGGGCCAACGTCCTGACTTTC. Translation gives CASSPVAGGPVSGANVLTF. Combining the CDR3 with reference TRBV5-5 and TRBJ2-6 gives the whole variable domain DAGVTQSPTHLIKTRGQQVTLRCSPISGHKSVSWYQQVLGQGPQFIFQYYEKEERGRGNFPDRFSARQFPNYSSELNVNALLLGDSALYLCASSPVAGGPVSGANVLTFGAGSRLTVL.

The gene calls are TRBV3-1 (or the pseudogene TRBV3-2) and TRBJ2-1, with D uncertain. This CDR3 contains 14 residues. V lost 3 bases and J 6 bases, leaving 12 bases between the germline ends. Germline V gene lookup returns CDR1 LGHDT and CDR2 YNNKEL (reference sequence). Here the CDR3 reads CASSHSSTLNEQFF. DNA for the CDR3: TGTGCCAGCAGCCATAGTTCTACCCTCAATGAGCAGTTCTTC.

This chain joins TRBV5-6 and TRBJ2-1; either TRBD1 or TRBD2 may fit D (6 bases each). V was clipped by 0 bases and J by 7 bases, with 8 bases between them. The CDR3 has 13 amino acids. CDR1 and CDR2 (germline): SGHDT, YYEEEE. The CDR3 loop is CASSLVGGNEQFF. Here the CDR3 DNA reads TGTGCCAGCAGCTTGGTAGGGGGGAATGAGCAGTTCTTC.

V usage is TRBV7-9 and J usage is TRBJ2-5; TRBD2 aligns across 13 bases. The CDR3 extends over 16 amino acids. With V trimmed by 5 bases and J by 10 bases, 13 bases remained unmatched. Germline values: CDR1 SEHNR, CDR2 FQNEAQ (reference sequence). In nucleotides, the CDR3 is TGTGCCAGCAGCCCGGCCGGGACTAGCGGGGTAAACGACCAGTACTTC. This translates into CASSPAGTSGVNDQYF.

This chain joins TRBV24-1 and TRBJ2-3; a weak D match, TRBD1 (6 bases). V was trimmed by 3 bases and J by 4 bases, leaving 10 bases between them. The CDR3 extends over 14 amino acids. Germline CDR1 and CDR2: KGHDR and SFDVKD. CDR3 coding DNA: TGTGCCACCAGTGATGGGGACATCCCAGATACGCAGTATTTT. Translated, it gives CATSDGDIPDTQYF.

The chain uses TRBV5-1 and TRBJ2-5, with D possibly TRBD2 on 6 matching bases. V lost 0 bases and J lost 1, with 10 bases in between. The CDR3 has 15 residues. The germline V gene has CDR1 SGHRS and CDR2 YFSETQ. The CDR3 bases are TGCGCCAGCAGCTTGGACGCGGGGCTCCAAGAGACCCAGTACTTC. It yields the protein CASSLDAGLQETQYF. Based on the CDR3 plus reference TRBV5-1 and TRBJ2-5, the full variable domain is KAGVTQTPRYLIKTRGQQVTLSCSPISGHRSVSWYQQTPGQGLQFLFEYFSETQRNKGNFPGRFSGRQFSNSRSEMNVSTLELGDSALYLCASSLDAGLQETQYFGPGTRLLVL.

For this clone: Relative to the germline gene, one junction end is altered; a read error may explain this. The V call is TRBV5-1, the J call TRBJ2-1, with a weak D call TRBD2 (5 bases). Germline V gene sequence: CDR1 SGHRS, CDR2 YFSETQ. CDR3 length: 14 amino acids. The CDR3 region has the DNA TGCGCAAGCAGCTTGGAGGCAGGAGACAATGAGCAGTTCTTC. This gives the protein CASSLEAGDNEQFF. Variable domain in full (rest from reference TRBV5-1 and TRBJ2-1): KAGVTQTPRYLIKTRGQQVTLSCSPISGHRSVSWYQQTPGQGLQFLFEYFSETQRNKGNFPGRFSGRQFSNSRSEMNVSTLELGDSALYLCASSLEAGDNEQFFGPGTRLTVL.

CDR3 sequence: CASRTGTYEQYV. As DNA, the CDR3 is TGTGCCAGCAGGACAGGGACCTACGAGCAGTACGTC. The genes are TRBV27 and TRBJ2-7; 7 positions agree with TRBD1. The CDR3 consists of 12 residues. V was clipped by 6 bases and J by 2 bases; unmatched bases: 1. Germline CDR1 MNHEY, CDR2 SMNVEV (reference sequence).

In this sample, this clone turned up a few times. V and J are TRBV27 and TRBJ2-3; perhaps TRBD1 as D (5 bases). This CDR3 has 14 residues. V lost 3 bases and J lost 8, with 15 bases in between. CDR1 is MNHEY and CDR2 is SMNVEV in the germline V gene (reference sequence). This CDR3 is CASSLGPGRGTQYF. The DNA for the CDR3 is TGTGCCAGCAGTTTGGGGCCGGGTAGGGGTACGCAGTATTTT.

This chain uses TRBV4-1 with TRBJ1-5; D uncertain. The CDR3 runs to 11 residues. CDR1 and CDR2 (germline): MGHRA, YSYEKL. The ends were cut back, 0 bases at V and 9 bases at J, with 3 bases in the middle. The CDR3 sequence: CASSQDGPQHF. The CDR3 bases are TGCGCCAGCAGCCAAGATGGGCCCCAGCATTTT.

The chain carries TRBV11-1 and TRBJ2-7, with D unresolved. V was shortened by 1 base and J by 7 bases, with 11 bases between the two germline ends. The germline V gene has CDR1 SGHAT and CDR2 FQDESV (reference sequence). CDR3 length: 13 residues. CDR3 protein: CASSLDSDVEQYV. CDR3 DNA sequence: TGTGCCAGCAGCTTAGACAGTGACGTAGAGCAGTACGTC.

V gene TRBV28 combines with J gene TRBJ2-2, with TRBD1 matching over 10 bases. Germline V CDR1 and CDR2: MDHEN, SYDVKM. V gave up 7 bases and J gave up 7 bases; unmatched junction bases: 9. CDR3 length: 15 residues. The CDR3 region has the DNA TGTGCCAGCAATTCCCCGGGACAGGGGAACGGGGAGCTGTTTTTT. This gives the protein CASNSPGQGNGELFF.